This entry is about one T cell receptor (beta chain). The junction had 3 bases not matched to a gene; V was cut back by 3 bases and J by 0 bases. Germline loops: CDR1 SGDLS, CDR2 YYNGEE. The CDR3 is made up of 15 amino acids. In nominal health when sampled, donors likely had unrecorded immune exposures nonetheless. The entry originates in a study of cytomegalovirus exposure and HLA in healthy donors. Study at large: The early release's HLA-typed donors yielded 78 million or so unique TCRs.

Primers included in the PCR were 60 Vbeta and 13 Jbeta primers. Libraries were prepared by immunoSEQ multiplex PCR; TCRdb keeps only in-frame clonotypes and omits some of them. The sample carries 90,000 to 130,000 clones, around 84% recorded once. The chain has TRBV9 and TRBJ1-3; 7 bases map to TRBD1. Input material: PBMCs. This clonotype was sampled from a man aged 30 to 45 in good health and CMV-seropositive. CDR3 coding DNA: TGTGCCAGCAGCGCCAGACAGGGCTCTGGAAACACCATATATTTT. Translation: CASSARQGSGNTIYF. The full variable domain, with the rest looked up from reference TRBV9 and TRBJ1-3, is DSGVTQTPKHLITATGQRVTLRCSPRSGDLSVYWYQQSLDQGLQFLIQYYNGEERAKGNILERFSAQQFPDLHSELNLSSLELGDSALYFCASSARQGSGNTIYFGEGSWLTVV.